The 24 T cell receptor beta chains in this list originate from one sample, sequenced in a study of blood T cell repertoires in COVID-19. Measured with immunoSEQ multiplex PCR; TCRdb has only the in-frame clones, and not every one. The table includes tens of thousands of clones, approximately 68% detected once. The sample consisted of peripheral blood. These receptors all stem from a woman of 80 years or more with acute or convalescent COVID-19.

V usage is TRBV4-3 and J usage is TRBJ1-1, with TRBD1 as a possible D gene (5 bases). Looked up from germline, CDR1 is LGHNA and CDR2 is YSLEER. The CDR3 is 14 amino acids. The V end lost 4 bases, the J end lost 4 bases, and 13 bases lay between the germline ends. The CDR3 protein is CASSPSGGLTEAFF. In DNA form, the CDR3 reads TGCGCCAGCAGCCCATCGGGGGGTCTCACTGAAGCTTTCTTT.

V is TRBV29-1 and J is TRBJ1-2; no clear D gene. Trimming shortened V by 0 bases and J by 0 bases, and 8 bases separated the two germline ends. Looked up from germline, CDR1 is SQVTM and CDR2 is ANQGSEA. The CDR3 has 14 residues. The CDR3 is CSVEDKHPNYGYTF. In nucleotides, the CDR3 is TGCAGCGTTGAAGATAAGCATCCTAACTATGGCTACACCTTC.

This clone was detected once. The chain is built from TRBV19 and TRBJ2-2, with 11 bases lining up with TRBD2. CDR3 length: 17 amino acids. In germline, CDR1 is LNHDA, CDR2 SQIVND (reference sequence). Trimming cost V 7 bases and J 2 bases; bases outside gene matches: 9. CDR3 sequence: CASMTTSGRPNTGELFF. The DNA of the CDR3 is TGTGCCAGTATGACCACTAGCGGGAGACCAAACACCGGGGAGCTGTTTTTT.

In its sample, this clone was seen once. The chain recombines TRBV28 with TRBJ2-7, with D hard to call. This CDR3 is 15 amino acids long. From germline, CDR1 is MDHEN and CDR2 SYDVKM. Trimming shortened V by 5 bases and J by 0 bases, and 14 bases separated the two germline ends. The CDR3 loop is CASSPPGLSSYEQYF. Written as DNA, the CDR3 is TGTGCCAGCAGTCCCCCAGGTCTCAGCTCCTACGAGCAGTACTTC.

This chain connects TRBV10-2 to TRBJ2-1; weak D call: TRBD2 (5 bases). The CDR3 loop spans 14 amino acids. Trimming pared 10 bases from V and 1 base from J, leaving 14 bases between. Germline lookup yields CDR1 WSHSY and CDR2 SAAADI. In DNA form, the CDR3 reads TGCGCCACCTCCCCTGGGAGTTCCTACAATGAGCAGTTCTTC. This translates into CATSPGSSYNEQFF.

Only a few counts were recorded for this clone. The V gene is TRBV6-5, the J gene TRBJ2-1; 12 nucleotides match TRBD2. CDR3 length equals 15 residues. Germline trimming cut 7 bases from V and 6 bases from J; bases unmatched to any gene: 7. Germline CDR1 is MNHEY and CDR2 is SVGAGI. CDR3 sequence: CASTASGRASNEQFF. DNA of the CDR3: TGTGCCAGCACCGCTAGCGGGAGGGCCAGCAATGAGCAGTTCTTC.

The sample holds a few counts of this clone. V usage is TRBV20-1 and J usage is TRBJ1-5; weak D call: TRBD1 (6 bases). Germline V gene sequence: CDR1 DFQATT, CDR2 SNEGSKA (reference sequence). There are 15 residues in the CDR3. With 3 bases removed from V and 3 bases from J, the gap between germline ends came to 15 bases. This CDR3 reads CSASRGGWDNQPQHF. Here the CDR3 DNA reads TGCAGTGCTAGTAGGGGGGGTTGGGACAATCAGCCCCAGCATTTT.

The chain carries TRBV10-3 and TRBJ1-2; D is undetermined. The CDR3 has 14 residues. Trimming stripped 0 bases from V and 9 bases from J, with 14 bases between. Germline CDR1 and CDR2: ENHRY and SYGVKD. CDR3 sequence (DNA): TGTGCCATCAGTGAGTCCCAGGAGCGGGGAAGCTACACCTTC. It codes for CAISESQERGSYTF.

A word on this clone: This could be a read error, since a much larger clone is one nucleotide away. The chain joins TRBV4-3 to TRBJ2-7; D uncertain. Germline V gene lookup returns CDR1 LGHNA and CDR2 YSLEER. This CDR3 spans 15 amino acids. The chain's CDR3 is CASSQDSKLNYGQYF. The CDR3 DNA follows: TGCGCCAGCAGCCAAGACTCAAAGCTGAACTACGGGCAGTACTTC.

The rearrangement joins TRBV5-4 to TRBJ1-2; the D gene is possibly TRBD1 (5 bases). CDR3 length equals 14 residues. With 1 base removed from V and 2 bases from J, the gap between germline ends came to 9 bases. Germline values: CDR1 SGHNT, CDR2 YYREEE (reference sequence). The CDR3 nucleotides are TGTGCCAGCAGCTTGTTTGGGGGGAACTATGGCTACACCTTC. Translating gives CASSLFGGNYGYTF.

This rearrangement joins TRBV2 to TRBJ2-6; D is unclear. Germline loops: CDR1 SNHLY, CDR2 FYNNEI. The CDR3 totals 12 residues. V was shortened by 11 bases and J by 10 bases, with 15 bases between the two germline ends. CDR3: CAHSTPHNVLTF. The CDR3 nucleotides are TGTGCCCATTCCACACCCCATAACGTCCTGACTTTC.

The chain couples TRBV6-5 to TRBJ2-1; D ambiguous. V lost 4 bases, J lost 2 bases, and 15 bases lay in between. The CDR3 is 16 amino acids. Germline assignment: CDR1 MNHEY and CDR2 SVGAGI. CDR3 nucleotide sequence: TGTGCCAGCAGTTTGCTAAGCCTATCCGCCTACAATGAGCAGTTCTTC. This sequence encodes CASSLLSLSAYNEQFF.

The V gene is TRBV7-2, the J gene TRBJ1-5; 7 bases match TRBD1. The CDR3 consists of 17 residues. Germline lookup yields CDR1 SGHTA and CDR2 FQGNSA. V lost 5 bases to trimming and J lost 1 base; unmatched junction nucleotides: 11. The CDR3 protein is CASSLGRTGASNQPQHF. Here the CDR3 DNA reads TGTGCCAGCAGCCTAGGCCGGACAGGCGCGAGCAATCAGCCCCAGCATTTT.

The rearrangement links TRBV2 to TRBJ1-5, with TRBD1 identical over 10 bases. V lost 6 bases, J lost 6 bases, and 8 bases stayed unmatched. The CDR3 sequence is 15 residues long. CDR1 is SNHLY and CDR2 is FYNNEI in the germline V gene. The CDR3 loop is CASRQGTGVLQPQHF. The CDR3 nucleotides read TGTGCCAGCAGGCAGGGGACAGGGGTTCTTCAGCCCCAGCATTTT.

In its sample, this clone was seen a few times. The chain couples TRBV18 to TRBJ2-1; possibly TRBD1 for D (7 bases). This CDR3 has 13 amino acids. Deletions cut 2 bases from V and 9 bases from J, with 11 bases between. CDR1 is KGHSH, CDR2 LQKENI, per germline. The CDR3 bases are TGTGCCAGCTCACCATCCCAGGGGGGTGAGCAGTTCTTC. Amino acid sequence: CASSPSQGGEQFF.

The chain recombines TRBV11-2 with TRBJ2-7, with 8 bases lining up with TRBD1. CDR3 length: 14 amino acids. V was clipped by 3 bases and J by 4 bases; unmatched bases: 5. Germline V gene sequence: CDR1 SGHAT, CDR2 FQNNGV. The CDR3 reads CASSLETGGYEQYF. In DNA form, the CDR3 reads TGTGCCAGCAGCTTGGAAACAGGGGGTTACGAGCAGTACTTC. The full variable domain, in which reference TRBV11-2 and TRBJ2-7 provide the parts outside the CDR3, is EAGVAQSPRYKIIEKRQSVAFWCNPISGHATLYWYQQILGQGPKLLIQFQNNGVVDDSQLPKDRFSAERLKGVDSTLKIQPAKLEDSAVYLCASSLETGGYEQYFGPGTRLTVT.

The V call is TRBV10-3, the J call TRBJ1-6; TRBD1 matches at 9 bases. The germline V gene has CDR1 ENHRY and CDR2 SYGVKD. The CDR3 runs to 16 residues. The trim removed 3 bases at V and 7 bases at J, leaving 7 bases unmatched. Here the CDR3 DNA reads TGTGCCATCAGTGAAAGGCAAGGGACAGGGAATTCACCCCTCCACTTT. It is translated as CAISERQGTGNSPLHF.

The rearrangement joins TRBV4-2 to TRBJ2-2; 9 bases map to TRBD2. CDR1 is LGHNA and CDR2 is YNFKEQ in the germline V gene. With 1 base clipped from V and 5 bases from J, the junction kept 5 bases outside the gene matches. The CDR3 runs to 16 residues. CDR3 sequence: CASSQASSGETGELFF. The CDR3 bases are TGTGCCAGCAGCCAAGCGTCTAGCGGGGAAACCGGGGAGCTGTTTTTT.

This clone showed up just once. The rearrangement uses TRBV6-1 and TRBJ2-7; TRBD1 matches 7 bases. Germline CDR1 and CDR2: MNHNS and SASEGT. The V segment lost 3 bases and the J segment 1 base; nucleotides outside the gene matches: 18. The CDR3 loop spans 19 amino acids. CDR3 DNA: TGTGCCAGCAGTGATCTTGAACAGGGGTACAGGGTTTGGTCCTACGAGCAGTACTTC. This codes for CASSDLEQGYRVWSYEQYF.

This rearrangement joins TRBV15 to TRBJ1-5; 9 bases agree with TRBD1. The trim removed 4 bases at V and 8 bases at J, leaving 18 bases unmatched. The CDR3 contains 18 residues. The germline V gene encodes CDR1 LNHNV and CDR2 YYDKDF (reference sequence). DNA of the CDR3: TGTGCCACCAGCATCCTCGAATTGGACAGGGGATTTGGTGAGCCCCAGCATTTT. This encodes CATSILELDRGFGEPQHF.

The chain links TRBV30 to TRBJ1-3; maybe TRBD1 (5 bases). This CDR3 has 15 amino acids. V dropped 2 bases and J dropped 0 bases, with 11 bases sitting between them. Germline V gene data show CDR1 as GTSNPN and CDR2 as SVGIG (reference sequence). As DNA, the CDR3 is TGTGCCTGGAGTACAGGTTCGAGCTCTGGAAACACCATATATTTT. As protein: CAWSTGSSSGNTIYF.

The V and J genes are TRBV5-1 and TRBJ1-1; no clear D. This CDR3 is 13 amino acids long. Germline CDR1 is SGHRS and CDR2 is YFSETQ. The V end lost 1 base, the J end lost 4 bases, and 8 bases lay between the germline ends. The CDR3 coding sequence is TGCGCCAGCAGCTTGTCCAGGTCCACTGAAGCTTTCTTT. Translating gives CASSLSRSTEAFF. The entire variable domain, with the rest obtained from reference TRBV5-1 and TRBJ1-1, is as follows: KAGVTQTPRYLIKTRGQQVTLSCSPISGHRSVSWYQQTPGQGLQFLFEYFSETQRNKGNFPGRFSGRQFSNSRSEMNVSTLELGDSALYLCASSLSRSTEAFFGQGTRLTVV.

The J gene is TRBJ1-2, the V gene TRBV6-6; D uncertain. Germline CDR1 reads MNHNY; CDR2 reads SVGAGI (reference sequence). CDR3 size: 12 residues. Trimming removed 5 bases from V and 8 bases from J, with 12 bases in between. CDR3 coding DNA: TGTGCCAGCAGTCGGGAGAGAGGCGGCTACACCTTC. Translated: CASSRERGGYTF.

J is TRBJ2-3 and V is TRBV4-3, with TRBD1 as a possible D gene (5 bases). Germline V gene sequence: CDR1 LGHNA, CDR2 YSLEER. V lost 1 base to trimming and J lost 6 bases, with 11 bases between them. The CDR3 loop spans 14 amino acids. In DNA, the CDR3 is TGCGCCAGCAGCCAAGTAGGGGATTGGGATACGCAGTATTTT. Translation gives CASSQVGDWDTQYF.